The 27 T cell receptor beta chains given below trace back to one sample, sequenced in a study of cytotoxic CD8 clonotypes in ibrutinib-treated CLL. Clones were read by immunoSEQ multiplex PCR, and TCRdb kept only the in-frame ones, dropping some. This table has some 130,000 clones, about 78% appearing once. This sample comprised PBMCs, obtained after 24 months of ibrutinib treatment. These receptors were collected from a human donor with chronic lymphocytic leukemia.

The chain has TRBV6-6 and TRBJ2-2; D may be TRBD1 (8 bases). The CDR3 extends over 15 amino acids. Trimming pared 6 bases from V and 4 bases from J, leaving 15 bases between. Germline assignment: CDR1 MNHNY and CDR2 SVGAGI (reference sequence). The CDR3 DNA reads TGTGCCAGCAGCAACAGGGGGGGTGGCACCGGGGAGCTGTTTTTT. Translation: CASSNRGGGTGELFF.

This clone was detected only once. The genes are TRBV7-9 and TRBJ1-1; tentatively, D is TRBD1 (5 bases). The CDR3 is made up of 14 amino acids. Trimming shortened V by 8 bases and J by 11 bases, and 24 bases separated the two germline ends. CDR1 is SEHNR and CDR2 is FQNEAQ in the germline V gene (reference sequence). For the CDR3, the DNA is TGTGCCAGCCTCAAGGGGTCTGGGCCGCGAGGGGCTTTCTTT. Amino acids: CASLKGSGPRGAFF.

This clone was counted only a few times. The CDR3 is CASSSWDTQYF. The CDR3 region has the DNA TGTGCCAGCAGCTCCTGGGATACGCAGTATTTT. The rearrangement links TRBV7-9 to TRBJ2-3; D ambiguous. V shed 4 bases and J shed 6 bases, with 5 bases lying between them. Germline CDR1 and CDR2: SEHNR and FQNEAQ (reference sequence). The CDR3 length is 11 residues.

The chain uses TRBV6-6 and TRBJ2-2; TRBD2 aligns across 9 bases. This CDR3 comprises 16 residues. V dropped 2 bases and J dropped 4; count of bases not matched to a gene: 5. CDR1 MNHNY and CDR2 SVGAGI come from the germline V gene (reference sequence). The DNA of the CDR3 is TGTGCCAGCAGTTACCCAGCGGGGGGTGGCACCGGGGAGCTGTTTTTT. Its protein product is CASSYPAGGGTGELFF.

The V call is TRBV5-1, the J call TRBJ2-7, with D unresolved. The CDR3 spans 13 residues. Germline CDR1 is SGHRS and CDR2 is YFSETQ. V was shortened by 0 bases and J by 2 bases, with 6 bases between the two germline ends. The CDR3 sequence is CASSLGPTYEQYF. The CDR3 region has the DNA TGCGCCAGCAGCTTGGGACCGACCTACGAGCAGTACTTC. Based on the CDR3 plus reference TRBV5-1 and TRBJ2-7, the full variable domain is KAGVTQTPRYLIKTRGQQVTLSCSPISGHRSVSWYQQTPGQGLQFLFEYFSETQRNKGNFPGRFSGRQFSNSRSEMNVSTLELGDSALYLCASSLGPTYEQYFGPGTRLTVT.

The genes are TRBV11-3 and TRBJ2-1; 7 bases align to TRBD1. CDR1 is SGHNT, CDR2 YENEEA, per germline. This CDR3 is built from 17 residues. V shed 5 bases and J 1 base; nucleotides not matched to a gene: 11. CDR3 loop: CASSPGDRVGSYNEQFF. DNA for the CDR3: TGTGCCAGCAGCCCCGGCGACAGGGTGGGGTCCTACAATGAGCAGTTCTTC. Drawing the rest from reference TRBV11-3 and TRBJ2-1, the complete variable domain is EAGVVQSPRYKIIEKKQPVAFWCNPISGHNTLYWYLQNLGQGPELLIRYENEEAVDDSQLPKDRFSAERLKGVDSTLKIQPAELGDSAVYLCASSPGDRVGSYNEQFFGPGTRLTVL.

This clone was seen a handful of times. The chain carries TRBV7-2 and TRBJ1-3; D gene ambiguous. The CDR3 loop spans 14 amino acids. Germline CDR1 SGHTA, CDR2 FQGNSA. Trimming removed 1 base at V and 3 bases at J, with 7 bases between. The CDR3 here is CASSLGVGGNTIYF. As DNA, the CDR3 is TGTGCCAGCAGCTTAGGTGTAGGTGGAAACACCATATATTTT.

The chain employs TRBV28 and TRBJ1-2; no reliable D call. The CDR3 runs 12 residues. With 8 bases removed from V and 5 bases from J, the gap between germline ends came to 12 bases. The germline V gene encodes CDR1 MDHEN and CDR2 SYDVKM. The CDR3 DNA is TGTGCCAGCCGCACGACGGGGTATGGCTACACCTTC. It is translated as CASRTTGYGYTF.

The chain carries TRBV23-1 and TRBJ1-5; D unresolved. TRBV23-1 qualifies as an ORF whose function is uncertain. The CDR3 runs to 13 residues. Trimming removed 2 bases from V and 0 bases from J, with 2 bases in between. The CDR3 DNA is TGCGCCAGCAGTCAACATAGCAATCAGCCCCAGCATTTT. This codes for CASSQHSNQPQHF.

V usage is TRBV7-9 and J usage is TRBJ2-5, with a possible D match to TRBD2 (7 bases). The germline V and J ends were trimmed by 7 bases and 6 bases, with 18 bases remaining between them. Germline V gene data show CDR1 as SEHNR and CDR2 as FQNEAQ (reference sequence). This CDR3 spans 14 amino acids. The CDR3, as DNA: TGTGCCAGCACCTCGGGCGGGGGCCGAAAGACCCAGTACTTC. Residues: CASTSGGGRKTQYF.

This clone was found many times. The chain joins TRBV5-1 to TRBJ1-4, with 7 bases fitting TRBD1. V lost 0 bases and J lost 7; bases outside the gene matches: 6. The CDR3 has 15 amino acids. Per the germline V gene, CDR1 is SGHRS and CDR2 is YFSETQ. CDR3 nucleotides: TGCGCCAGCAGCTTGGGGGACAGAGGGGGTGAAAAACTGTTTTTT. It is translated as CASSLGDRGGEKLFF.

There are a few counts of this clone. V and J are TRBV4-2 and TRBJ1-5; D not resolved. The CDR3 is 13 residues long. Per germline, CDR1 LGHNA and CDR2 YNFKEQ. Deletions cut 1 base from V and 5 bases from J, with 6 bases between. CDR3 sequence reads: CASSQGPDQPQHF. The CDR3 DNA reads as TGTGCCAGCAGCCAAGGCCCAGATCAGCCCCAGCATTTT.

The chain carries TRBV18 and TRBJ2-5, with unresolved D. The CDR3 runs 13 residues. V was trimmed by 3 bases and J by 5 bases, leaving 10 bases between them. Germline V gives CDR1 KGHSH, CDR2 LQKENI. The CDR3 loop reads CASSPRPGETQYF. DNA for the CDR3: TGTGCCAGCTCACCCCGACCTGGGGAGACCCAGTACTTC.

The chain joins TRBV5-1 to TRBJ2-2; D gene uncertain. Trimming left V 2 bases short and J 6 bases short, with 8 bases between. The CDR3 length is 13 residues. Per the germline V gene, CDR1 is SGHRS and CDR2 is YFSETQ. The CDR3 loop reads CASSFPAPGELFF. CDR3 bases: TGCGCCAGCAGCTTCCCGGCACCCGGGGAGCTGTTTTTT.

The chain carries TRBV10-3 and TRBJ1-3; the D gene is possibly TRBD1 (6 bases). The CDR3 length is 12 residues. From germline, CDR1 is ENHRY and CDR2 SYGVKD. V lost 10 bases and J lost 4, with 11 bases in between. The CDR3 sequence: CATWTAGNTIYF. CDR3 nucleotides: TGTGCCACCTGGACAGCCGGAAACACCATATATTTT.

The chain joins TRBV5-5 to TRBJ2-3; D is undetermined. Germline V gene sequence: CDR1 SGHKS, CDR2 YYEKEE (reference sequence). V lost 6 bases and J 6 bases, leaving 17 bases between the germline ends. The CDR3 length is 14 residues. The CDR3 loop reads CASTQPPRSDTQYF. DNA for the CDR3: TGTGCCAGCACCCAACCACCCAGGTCGGATACGCAGTATTTT. The complete variable domain, with remaining parts taken from reference TRBV5-5 and TRBJ2-3, reads DAGVTQSPTHLIKTRGQQVTLRCSPISGHKSVSWYQQVLGQGPQFIFQYYEKEERGRGNFPDRFSARQFPNYSSELNVNALLLGDSALYLCASTQPPRSDTQYFGPGTRLTVL.

The V call is TRBV9, the J call TRBJ2-3; 8 positions agree with TRBD2. CDR1 is SGDLS and CDR2 is YYNGEE in the germline V gene. The CDR3 is made up of 14 amino acids. V lost 4 bases to trimming and J lost 5 bases; unmatched junction nucleotides: 6. Here the CDR3 reads CASSRGGQGDTQYF. DNA of the CDR3: TGTGCCAGCAGCCGGGGGGGCCAGGGAGATACGCAGTATTTT.

In its sample, this clone was seen once. The rearrangement uses TRBV10-3 and TRBJ2-1; weak D call: TRBD2 (7 bases). CDR1 is ENHRY, CDR2 SYGVKD, per germline. V lost 8 bases and J 4 bases, leaving 12 bases between the germline ends. CDR3 length equals 13 residues. The chain's CDR3 is CAIWGGLYNEQFF. The DNA for the CDR3 is TGTGCCATCTGGGGGGGGCTATACAATGAGCAGTTCTTC.

This chain links TRBV7-9 with TRBJ1-6, with 8 positions matching TRBD1. The CDR3 loop spans 14 amino acids. Germline V gene data show CDR1 as SEHNR and CDR2 as FQNEAQ (reference sequence). J lost 9 bases, V lost 7 bases, and 8 bases had no gene match. The CDR3 region is CASTPQGAGSPLHF. DNA of the CDR3: TGTGCCAGCACCCCCCAGGGGGCCGGTTCACCCCTCCACTTT. Full variable domain (remainder filled in from reference TRBV7-9 and TRBJ1-6): DTGVSQNPRHKITKRGQNVTFRCDPISEHNRLYWYRQTLGQGPEFLTYFQNEAQLEKSRLLSDRFSAERPKGSFSTLEIQRTEQGDSAMYLCASTPQGAGSPLHFGNGTRLTVT.

The V and J genes are TRBV7-9 and TRBJ1-5, with D uncertain. Germline CDR1 is SEHNR and CDR2 is FQNEAQ (reference sequence). Trimming pared 11 bases from V and 7 bases from J, leaving 12 bases between. The CDR3 length is 11 residues. CDR3 amino acids: CAAGVGQPQHF. The CDR3 nucleotides read TGTGCCGCCGGGGTGGGCCAGCCCCAGCATTTT.

The V and J genes are TRBV11-3 and TRBJ2-3; a weak D match, TRBD2 (6 bases). There are 20 residues in the CDR3. Trimming shortened V by 8 bases and J by 6 bases, and 36 bases separated the two germline ends. Germline V gene lookup returns CDR1 SGHNT and CDR2 YENEEA. The CDR3 loop is CASRPGEREDQTLGVDTQYF. CDR3 nucleotides: TGTGCCAGCCGCCCGGGGGAGAGGGAGGACCAAACCCTGGGGGTGGATACGCAGTATTTT. Full variable domain (missing parts from reference TRBV11-3 and TRBJ2-3): EAGVVQSPRYKIIEKKQPVAFWCNPISGHNTLYWYLQNLGQGPELLIRYENEEAVDDSQLPKDRFSAERLKGVDSTLKIQPAELGDSAVYLCASRPGEREDQTLGVDTQYFGPGTRLTVL.

The rearrangement joins TRBV28 to TRBJ2-7; the match to TRBD1 covers 9 bases. The V gene's germline CDR1 is MDHEN and CDR2 SYDVKM. V shed 6 bases and J 2 bases; nucleotides not matched to a gene: 8. The CDR3 runs 15 residues. CDR3 sequence: CASSPMGQGAYEQYF. CDR3 DNA: TGTGCCAGCAGCCCGATGGGACAGGGAGCCTACGAGCAGTACTTC.

The V gene is TRBV5-1, the J gene TRBJ2-1; TRBD2 is a possible D gene (6 bases). The CDR3 is 14 amino acids. The ends were cut back, 4 bases at V and 9 bases at J, with 17 bases in the middle. Germline V CDR1 and CDR2: SGHRS, YFSETQ. Here the CDR3 reads CASSLGGLGGEQFF. The CDR3 region has the DNA TGCGCCAGCAGCCTGGGGGGTTTGGGCGGTGAGCAGTTCTTC.

The chain links TRBV4-1 to TRBJ1-6; 10 nucleotides align to TRBD1. The CDR3 consists of 15 residues. The germline gives CDR1 MGHRA, CDR2 YSYEKL. The trim removed 4 bases at V and 8 bases at J, leaving 5 bases unmatched. The CDR3 sequence: CASSPGGQGHSPLHF. CDR3 coding DNA: TGCGCCAGCAGCCCGGGGGGACAGGGGCATTCACCCCTCCACTTT.

CDR3 amino acids: CAWSRGTAFGGYTF. CDR3 DNA: TGTGCCTGGAGTCGGGGAACGGCCTTCGGTGGCTACACCTTC. The rearrangement links TRBV30 to TRBJ1-2; D call uncertain. V dropped 2 bases and J dropped 7 bases, with 17 bases sitting between them. Germline lookup yields CDR1 GTSNPN and CDR2 SVGIG (reference sequence). The CDR3 is 14 amino acids.

V gene TRBV10-3 combines with J gene TRBJ2-7; 8 bases match TRBD1. V shed 6 bases and J 5 bases; nucleotides not matched to a gene: 6. This CDR3 has 13 amino acids. CDR1 ENHRY and CDR2 SYGVKD come from the germline V gene. CDR3 in DNA: TGTGCCATCAGAAAGATGACAGGGGACGAGCAGTACTTC. It is translated as CAIRKMTGDEQYF.

This chain uses TRBV4-3 with TRBJ2-5; 10 bases are a match to TRBD2. In germline, CDR1 is LGHNA, CDR2 YSLEER. The CDR3 covers 16 residues. V trimming: 2 bases; J trimming: 4 bases; junction bases outside the gene matches: 7. The CDR3 DNA reads as TGCGCCAGCAGCCAATGGTTTAGCGGGGGGTCAGAGACCCAGTACTTC. This sequence encodes CASSQWFSGGSETQYF.